This entry is about one T cell receptor (beta chain). The antigen is not known. This CDR3 spans 16 amino acids. CDR1 MNHEY and CDR2 SMNVEV come from the germline V gene (reference sequence). V shed 6 bases and J 6 bases; nucleotides not matched to a gene: 8. The method was immunoSEQ multiplex PCR; TCRdb's version includes in-frame clones alone and lacks a portion of them. This table has roughly 130,000 clones, 80% to 90% appearing once. This entry belongs to a study of T cell responses to AZD1222 COVID-19 vaccine. Findings and limits, study-wide: Epitopes outside B.1.351 and B.1.1.7 mutated regions reportedly drew nearly half of spike TCRs. Spike-spanning, vaccine-associated CD4 TCRs were dominant at 160-218 and 743-854.

Here the sequenced sample was peripheral blood, taken on day 0 of AZD1222 vaccination. This clonotype was sampled from an adult in good health. The J gene is TRBJ2-1, the V gene TRBV27; 13 bases map to TRBD2. In DNA, the CDR3 is TGTGCCAGCAGCCCAGGACTAGCGGGAGTTAGCAATGAGCAGTTCTTC. It is translated as CASSPGLAGVSNEQFF.